This TCR beta chain appears in the sequencing data of a study of blood T cell repertoires in COVID-19. The CDR3 loop spans 13 amino acids. Clinical history reported by participants formed the basis on which cohorts were assigned. In Cohort 3, a recovered donor had either two negative PCRs, clearance, or symptom resolution. This clone was seen ten or more times. Authors' data handling: Amplification with reference gene primers provided the estimates of nucleated cell counts. The method was immunoSEQ multiplex PCR; TCRdb's version includes in-frame clones alone and lacks a portion of them. V and J calls and clone size are copied from that table; D and trimming were computed from the DNA. The sample records some 100,000 clones, approximately 86% being singletons.

The chain combines TRBV21-1 with TRBJ1-1; no DNA check was done on the table's D call, TRBD1. TRBV21-1 represents a pseudogene. Sequenced input: PBMCs or T cells enriched from blood (not recorded which). This sequence originates from a woman aged 50 to 65 who had recovered from COVID-19. CDR3 in DNA: TGTGCCAGCAGCAAAGAAGGGGGACAGCAAGCTTTCTTT. This gives the protein CASSKEGGQQAFF.